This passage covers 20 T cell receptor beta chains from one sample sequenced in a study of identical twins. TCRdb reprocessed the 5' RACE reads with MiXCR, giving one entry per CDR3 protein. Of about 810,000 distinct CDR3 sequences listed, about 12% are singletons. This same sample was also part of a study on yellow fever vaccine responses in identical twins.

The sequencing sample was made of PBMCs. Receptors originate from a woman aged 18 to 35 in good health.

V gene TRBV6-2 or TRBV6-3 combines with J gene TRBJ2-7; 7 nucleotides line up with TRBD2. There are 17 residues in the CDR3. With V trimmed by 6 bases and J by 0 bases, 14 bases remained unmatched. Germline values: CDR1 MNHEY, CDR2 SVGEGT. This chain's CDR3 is CASSQTPRAGSSYEQYF. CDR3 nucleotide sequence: TGTGCCAGCAGCCAGACACCCCGAGCGGGGAGCTCCTACGAGCAGTACTTC.

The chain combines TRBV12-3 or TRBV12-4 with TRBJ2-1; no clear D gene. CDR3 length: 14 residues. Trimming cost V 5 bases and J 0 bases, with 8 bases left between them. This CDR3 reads CASSQDISYNEQFF. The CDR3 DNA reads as TGTGCCAGCAGTCAAGACATCTCCTACAATGAGCAGTTCTTC.

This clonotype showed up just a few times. The CDR3 is CSVGNLGGVTDTQYF. CDR3 DNA: TGCAGCGTTGGGAATTTGGGGGGGGTGACAGATACGCAGTATTTT. The chain combines TRBV29-1 with TRBJ2-3, with 7 bases matching TRBD2. This CDR3 contains 15 residues. Germline values: CDR1 SQVTM, CDR2 ANQGSEA. V was pared by 4 bases and J by 3 bases, with 10 bases of the junction left unmatched.

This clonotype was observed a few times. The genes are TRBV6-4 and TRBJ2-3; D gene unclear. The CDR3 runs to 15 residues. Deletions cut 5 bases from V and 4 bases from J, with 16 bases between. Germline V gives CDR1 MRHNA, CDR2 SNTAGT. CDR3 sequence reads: CASSPAGAKADTQYF. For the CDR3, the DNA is TGTGCCAGCAGTCCCGCAGGAGCAAAGGCAGATACGCAGTATTTT.

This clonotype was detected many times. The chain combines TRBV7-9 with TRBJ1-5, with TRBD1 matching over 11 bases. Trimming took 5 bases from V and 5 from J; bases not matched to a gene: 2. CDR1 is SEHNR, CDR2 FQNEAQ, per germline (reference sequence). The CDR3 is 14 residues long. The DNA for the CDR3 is TGTGCCAGCAGCCCGGGACAGGGGGATCAGCCCCAGCATTTT. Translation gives CASSPGQGDQPQHF.

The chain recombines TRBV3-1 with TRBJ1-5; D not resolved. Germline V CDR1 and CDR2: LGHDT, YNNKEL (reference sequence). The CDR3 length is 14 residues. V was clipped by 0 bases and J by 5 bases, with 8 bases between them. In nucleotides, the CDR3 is TGTGCCAGCAGCCAAGATCTCAGAGATCAGCCCCAGCATTTT. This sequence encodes CASSQDLRDQPQHF.

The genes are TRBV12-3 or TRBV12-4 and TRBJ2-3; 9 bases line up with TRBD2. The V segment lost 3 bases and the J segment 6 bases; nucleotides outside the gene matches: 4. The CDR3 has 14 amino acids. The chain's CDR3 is CASSLGLARDTQYF. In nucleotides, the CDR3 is TGTGCCAGCAGTTTGGGACTAGCTCGTGATACGCAGTATTTT.

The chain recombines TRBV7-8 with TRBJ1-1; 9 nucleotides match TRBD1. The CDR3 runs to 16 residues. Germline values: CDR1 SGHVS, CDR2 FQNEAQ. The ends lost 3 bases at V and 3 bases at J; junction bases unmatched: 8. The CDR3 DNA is TGTGCCAGCAGCTTGGACAGGGGATTAGTGCACACTGAAGCTTTCTTT. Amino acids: CASSLDRGLVHTEAFF. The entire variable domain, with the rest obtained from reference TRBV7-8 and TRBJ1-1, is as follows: GAGVSQSPRYKVAKRGQDVALRCDPISGHVSLFWYQQALGQGPEFLTYFQNEAQLDKSGLPSDRFFAERPEGSVSTLKIQRTQQEDSAVYLCASSLDRGLVHTEAFFGQGTRLTVV.

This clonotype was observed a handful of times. In nucleotides, the CDR3 is TGTGCCAGCTCCAAAAAAGTGGGAGGGCTTCACACCGGGGAGCTGTTTTTT. Translation: CASSKKVGGLHTGELFF. The rearrangement uses TRBV6-1 and TRBJ2-2, with TRBD2 matching 7 bases. After removal of 8 bases from V and 3 bases from J, the junction contained 15 bases not matched to a gene. CDR3 length: 17 residues. Germline V CDR1 and CDR2: MNHNS, SASEGT.

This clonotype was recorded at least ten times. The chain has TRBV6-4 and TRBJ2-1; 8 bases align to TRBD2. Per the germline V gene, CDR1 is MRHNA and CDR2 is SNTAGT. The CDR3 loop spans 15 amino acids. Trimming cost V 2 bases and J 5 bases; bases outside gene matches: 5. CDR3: CASSDIAGGNNEQFF. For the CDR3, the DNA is TGTGCCAGCAGTGACATTGCGGGAGGTAACAATGAGCAGTTCTTC.

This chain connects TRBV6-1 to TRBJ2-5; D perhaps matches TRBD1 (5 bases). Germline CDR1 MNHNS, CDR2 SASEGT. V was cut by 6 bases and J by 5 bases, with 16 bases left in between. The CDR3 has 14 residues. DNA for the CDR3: TGTGCCAGCAGAGGGCAAGGGGTTGTGGAGACCCAGTACTTC. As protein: CASRGQGVVETQYF.

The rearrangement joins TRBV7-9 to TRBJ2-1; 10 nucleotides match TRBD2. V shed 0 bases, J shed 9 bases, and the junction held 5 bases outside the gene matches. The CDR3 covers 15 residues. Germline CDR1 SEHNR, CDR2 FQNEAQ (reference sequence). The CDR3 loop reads CASSLASGRSSEQFF. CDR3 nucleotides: TGTGCCAGCAGCTTAGCTAGCGGGAGGAGTAGTGAGCAGTTCTTC.

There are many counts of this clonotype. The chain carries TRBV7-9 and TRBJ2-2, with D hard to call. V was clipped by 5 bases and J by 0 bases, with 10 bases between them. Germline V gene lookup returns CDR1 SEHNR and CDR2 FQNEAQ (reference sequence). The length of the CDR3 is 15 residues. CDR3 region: CASSPRPANTGELFF. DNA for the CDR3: TGTGCCAGCAGCCCCCGTCCGGCGAACACCGGGGAGCTGTTTTTT.

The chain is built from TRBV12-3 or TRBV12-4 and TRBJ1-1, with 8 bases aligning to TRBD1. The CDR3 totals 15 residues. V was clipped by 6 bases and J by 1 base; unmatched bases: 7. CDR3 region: CASSPGGTGNTEAFF. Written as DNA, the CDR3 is TGTGCCAGCAGCCCAGGCGGGACAGGGAACACTGAAGCTTTCTTT.

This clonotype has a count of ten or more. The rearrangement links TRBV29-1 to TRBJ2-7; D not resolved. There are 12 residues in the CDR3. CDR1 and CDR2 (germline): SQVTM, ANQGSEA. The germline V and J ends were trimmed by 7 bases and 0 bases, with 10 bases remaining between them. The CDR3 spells CSAVGISYEQYF. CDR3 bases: TGCAGCGCCGTGGGCATCTCCTACGAGCAGTACTTC.

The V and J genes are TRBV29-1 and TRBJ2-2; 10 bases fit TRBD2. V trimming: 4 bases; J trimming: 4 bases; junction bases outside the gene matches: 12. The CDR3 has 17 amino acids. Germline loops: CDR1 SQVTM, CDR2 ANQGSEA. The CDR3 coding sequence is TGCAGCGTTGTAGGGACTCTAGCGGGAGCTCCCACCGGGGAGCTGTTTTTT. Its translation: CSVVGTLAGAPTGELFF.

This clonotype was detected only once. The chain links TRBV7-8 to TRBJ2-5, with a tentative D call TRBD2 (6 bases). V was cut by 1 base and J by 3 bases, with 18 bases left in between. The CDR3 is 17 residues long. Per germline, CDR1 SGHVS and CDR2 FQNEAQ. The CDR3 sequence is CASSLVGIGSGEETQYF. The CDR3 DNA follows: TGTGCCAGCAGCTTAGTGGGGATTGGTAGCGGAGAAGAGACCCAGTACTTC.

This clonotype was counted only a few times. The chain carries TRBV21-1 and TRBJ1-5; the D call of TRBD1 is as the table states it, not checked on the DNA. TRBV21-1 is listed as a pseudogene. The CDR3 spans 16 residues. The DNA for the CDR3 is TGTGCCAGCAGCCCAGACGACAGGGGAGACAATCAGCCCCAGCATTTT. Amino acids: CASSPDDRGDNQPQHF.

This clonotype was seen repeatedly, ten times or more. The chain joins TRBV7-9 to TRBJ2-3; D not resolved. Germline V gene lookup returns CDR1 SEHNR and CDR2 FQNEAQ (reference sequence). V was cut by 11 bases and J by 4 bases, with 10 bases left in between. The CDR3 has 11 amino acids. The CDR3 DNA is TGTGCCGGATCGGGCCCAGATACGCAGTATTTT. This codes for CAGSGPDTQYF.

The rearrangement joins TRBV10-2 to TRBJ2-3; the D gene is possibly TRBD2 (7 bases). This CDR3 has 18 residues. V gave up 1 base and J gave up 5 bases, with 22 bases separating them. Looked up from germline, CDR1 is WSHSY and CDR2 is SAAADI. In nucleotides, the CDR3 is TGCGCCAGCAGTGAGTTTATAACGGGGGGCCTCCATAGAGATACGCAGTATTTT. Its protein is CASSEFITGGLHRDTQYF.